The source of this T cell receptor (beta chain) is a study of blood T cell repertoires in COVID-19. As for the study in general: COVID-19 samples from acute and convalescent phases originated in the United States, Italy and Spain. PBMCs, B-cell-depleted T cells, or T cells provided the cDNA or gDNA that made up the material.

This clone was observed once. Original analysis: Quantification of nucleated cells was approximated via reference gene primer amplification. Sequencing was performed with immunoSEQ multiplex PCR; in TCRdb, only in-frame clones are kept and a portion is missing. Clone size and V and J calls were adopted from that table, with D and trimming inferred from the DNA. This table holds about 36,000 clones, about nine tenths found once. CDR3 length: 14 residues. V was shortened by 2 bases and J by 9 bases, with 17 bases between the two germline ends. CDR1 is SNHLY and CDR2 is FYNNEI in the germline V gene. The rearrangement joins TRBV2 to TRBJ2-7; D is ambiguous. Sample: peripheral blood. The receptor comes from a human donor in a cohort sampled during active COVID-19. The CDR3 DNA reads as TGTGCCAGCAGTGAAATTCAGGCCGGCGCCCGGCAGTACTTC. Its protein is CASSEIQAGARQYF.